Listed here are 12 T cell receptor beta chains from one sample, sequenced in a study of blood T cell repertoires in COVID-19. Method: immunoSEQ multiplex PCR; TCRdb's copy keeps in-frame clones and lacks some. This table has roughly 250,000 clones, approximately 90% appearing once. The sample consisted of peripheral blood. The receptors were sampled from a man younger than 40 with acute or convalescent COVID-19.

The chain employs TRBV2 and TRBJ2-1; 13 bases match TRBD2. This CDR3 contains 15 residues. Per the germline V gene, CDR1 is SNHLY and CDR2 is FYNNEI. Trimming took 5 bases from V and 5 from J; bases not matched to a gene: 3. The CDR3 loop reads CASSKTSGGNNEQFF. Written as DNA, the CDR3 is TGTGCCAGCAGTAAGACTAGCGGGGGGAACAATGAGCAGTTCTTC.

The CDR3 sequence is CASTLGLGGDTEAFF. DNA of the CDR3: TGTGCCAGCACCTTGGGTCTAGGGGGAGACACTGAAGCTTTCTTT. The chain uses TRBV6-5 and TRBJ1-1; the D gene is possibly TRBD1 (6 bases). The CDR3 is made up of 15 amino acids. Trimming shortened V by 7 bases and J by 3 bases, and 18 bases separated the two germline ends. Germline V CDR1 and CDR2: MNHEY, SVGAGI.

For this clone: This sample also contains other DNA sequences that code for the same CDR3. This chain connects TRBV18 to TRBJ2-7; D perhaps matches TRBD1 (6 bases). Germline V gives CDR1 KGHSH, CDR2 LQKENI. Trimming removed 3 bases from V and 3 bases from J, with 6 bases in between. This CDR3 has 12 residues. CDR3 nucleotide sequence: TGTGCCAGCTCACCGGACAGCTACGAGCAGTACTTC. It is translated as CASSPDSYEQYF.

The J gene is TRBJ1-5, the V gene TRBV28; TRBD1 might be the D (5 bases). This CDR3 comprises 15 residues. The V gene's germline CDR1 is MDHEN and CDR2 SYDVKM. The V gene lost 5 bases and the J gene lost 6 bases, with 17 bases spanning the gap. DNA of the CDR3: TGTGCCAGCAGTGACAGAGGGACTGTCACTCAGCCCCAGCATTTT. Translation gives CASSDRGTVTQPQHF. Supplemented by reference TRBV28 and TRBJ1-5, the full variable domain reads DVKVTQSSRYLVKRTGEKVFLECVQDMDHENMFWYRQDPGLGLRLIYFSYDVKMKEKGDIPEGYSVSREKKERFSLILESASTNQTSMYLCASSDRGTVTQPQHFGDGTRLSIL.

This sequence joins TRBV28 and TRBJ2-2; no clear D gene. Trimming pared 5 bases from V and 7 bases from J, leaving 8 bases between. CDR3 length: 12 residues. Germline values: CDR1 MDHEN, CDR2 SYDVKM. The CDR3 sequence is CASSLYIGELFF. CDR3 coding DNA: TGTGCCAGCAGTCTATACATCGGGGAGCTGTTTTTT.

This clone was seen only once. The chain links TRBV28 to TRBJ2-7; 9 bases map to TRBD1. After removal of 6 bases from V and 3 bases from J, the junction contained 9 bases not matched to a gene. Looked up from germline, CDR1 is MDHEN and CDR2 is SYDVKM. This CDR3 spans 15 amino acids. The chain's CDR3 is CASRPGTGSRYEQYF. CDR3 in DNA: TGTGCCAGCAGACCGGGGACAGGGTCCCGCTACGAGCAGTACTTC.

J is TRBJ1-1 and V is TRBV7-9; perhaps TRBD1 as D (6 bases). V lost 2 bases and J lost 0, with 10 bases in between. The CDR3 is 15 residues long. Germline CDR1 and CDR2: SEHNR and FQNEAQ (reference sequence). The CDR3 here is CASSLIQGLNTEAFF. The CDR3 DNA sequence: TGTGCCAGCAGCTTAATCCAGGGGCTGAACACTGAAGCTTTCTTT.

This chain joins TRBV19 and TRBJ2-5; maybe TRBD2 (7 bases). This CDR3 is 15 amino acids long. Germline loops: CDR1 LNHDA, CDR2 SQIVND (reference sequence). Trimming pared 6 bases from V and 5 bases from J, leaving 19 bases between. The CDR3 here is CASSARGARGETQYF. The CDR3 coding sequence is TGTGCCAGTAGCGCCCGGGGGGCGCGAGGCGAGACCCAGTACTTC.

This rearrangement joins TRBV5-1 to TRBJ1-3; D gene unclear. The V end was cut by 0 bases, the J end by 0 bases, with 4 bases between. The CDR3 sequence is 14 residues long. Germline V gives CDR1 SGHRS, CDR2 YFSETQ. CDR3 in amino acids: CASSLGYSGNTIYF. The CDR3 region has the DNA TGCGCCAGCAGCTTGGGTTACTCTGGAAACACCATATATTTT.

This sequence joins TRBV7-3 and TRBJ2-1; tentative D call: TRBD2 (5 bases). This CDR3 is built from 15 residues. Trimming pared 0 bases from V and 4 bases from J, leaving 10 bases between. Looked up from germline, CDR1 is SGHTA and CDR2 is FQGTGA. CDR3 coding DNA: TGTGCCAGCAGCTTAACGGACTCCAATTACAATGAGCAGTTCTTC. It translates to CASSLTDSNYNEQFF.

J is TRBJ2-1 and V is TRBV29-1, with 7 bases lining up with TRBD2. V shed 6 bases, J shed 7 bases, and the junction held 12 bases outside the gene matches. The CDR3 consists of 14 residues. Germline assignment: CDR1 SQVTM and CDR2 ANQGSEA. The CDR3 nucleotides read TGCAGCGTGAGGACTAGTGGCATAGAGAATGAGCAGTTCTTC. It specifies CSVRTSGIENEQFF.

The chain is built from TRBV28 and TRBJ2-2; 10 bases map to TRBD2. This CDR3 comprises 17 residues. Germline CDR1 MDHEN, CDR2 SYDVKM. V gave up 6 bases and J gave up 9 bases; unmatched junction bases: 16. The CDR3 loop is CASRKILAGAITRELFF. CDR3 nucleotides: TGTGCCAGCAGAAAAATCCTAGCGGGAGCTATTACCCGGGAGCTGTTTTTT.